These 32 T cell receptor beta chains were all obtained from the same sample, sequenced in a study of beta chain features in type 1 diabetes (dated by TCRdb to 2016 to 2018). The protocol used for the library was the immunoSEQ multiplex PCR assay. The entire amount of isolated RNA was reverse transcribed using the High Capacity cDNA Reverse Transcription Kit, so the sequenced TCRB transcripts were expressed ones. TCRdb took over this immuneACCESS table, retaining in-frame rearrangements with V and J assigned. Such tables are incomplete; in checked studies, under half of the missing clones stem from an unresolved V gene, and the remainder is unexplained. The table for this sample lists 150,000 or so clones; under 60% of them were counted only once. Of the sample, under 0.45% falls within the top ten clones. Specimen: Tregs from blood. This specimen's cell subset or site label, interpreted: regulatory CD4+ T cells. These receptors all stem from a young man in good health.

The CDR3 bases are TGTGCCAGCACCCTAGGGGCCAGGGTGGGCGGCTACACCTTC. It is translated as CASTLGARVGGYTF. This rearrangement joins TRBV7-9 to TRBJ1-2, with D perhaps matching TRBD1 (5 bases). With 7 bases removed from V and 8 bases from J, the gap between germline ends came to 20 bases. CDR1 SEHNR and CDR2 FQNEAQ come from the germline V gene (reference sequence). The CDR3 runs 14 residues.

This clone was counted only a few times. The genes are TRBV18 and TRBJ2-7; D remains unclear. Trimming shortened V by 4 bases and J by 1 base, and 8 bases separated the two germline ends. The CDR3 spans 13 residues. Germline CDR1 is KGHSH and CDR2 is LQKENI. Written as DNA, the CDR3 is TGTGCCAGCTCACTGGAACAGTCCTACGAGCAGTACTTC. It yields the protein CASSLEQSYEQYF.

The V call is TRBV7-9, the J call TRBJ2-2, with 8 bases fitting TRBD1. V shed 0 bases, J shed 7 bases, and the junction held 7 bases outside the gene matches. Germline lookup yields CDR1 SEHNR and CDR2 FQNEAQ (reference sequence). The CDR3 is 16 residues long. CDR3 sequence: CASSLAGRGPGGELFF. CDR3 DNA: TGTGCCAGCAGCTTAGCCGGCAGGGGGCCTGGCGGGGAGCTGTTTTTT.

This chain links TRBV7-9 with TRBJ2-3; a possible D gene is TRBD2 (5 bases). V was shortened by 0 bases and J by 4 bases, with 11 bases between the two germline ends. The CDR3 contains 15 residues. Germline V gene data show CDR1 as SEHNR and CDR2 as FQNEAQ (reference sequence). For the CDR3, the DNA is TGTGCCAGCAGCTTAGCGGTGGGTAGCGCAGATACGCAGTATTTT. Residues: CASSLAVGSADTQYF. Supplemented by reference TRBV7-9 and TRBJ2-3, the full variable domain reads DTGVSQNPRHKITKRGQNVTFRCDPISEHNRLYWYRQTLGQGPEFLTYFQNEAQLEKSRLLSDRFSAERPKGSFSTLEIQRTEQGDSAMYLCASSLAVGSADTQYFGPGTRLTVL.

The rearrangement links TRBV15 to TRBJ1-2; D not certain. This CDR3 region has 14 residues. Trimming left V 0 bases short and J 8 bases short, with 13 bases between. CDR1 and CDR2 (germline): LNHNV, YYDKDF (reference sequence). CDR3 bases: TGTGCCACCAGCAGAGATCAAATTGGGCACGGCTACACCTTC. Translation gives CATSRDQIGHGYTF.

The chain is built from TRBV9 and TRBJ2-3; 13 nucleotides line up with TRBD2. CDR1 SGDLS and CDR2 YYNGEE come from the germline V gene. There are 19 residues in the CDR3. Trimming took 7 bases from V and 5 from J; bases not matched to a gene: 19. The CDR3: CASRPGLAGAPGFEDTQYF. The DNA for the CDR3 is TGTGCCAGCCGTCCAGGACTAGCGGGAGCTCCGGGGTTTGAAGATACGCAGTATTTT.

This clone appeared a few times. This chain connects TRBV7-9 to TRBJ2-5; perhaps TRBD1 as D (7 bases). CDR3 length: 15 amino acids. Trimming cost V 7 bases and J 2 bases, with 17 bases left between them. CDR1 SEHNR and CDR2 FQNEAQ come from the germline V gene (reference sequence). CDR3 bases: TGTGCCAGCAACCTTGGAGGGGGCCCACAAGAGACCCAGTACTTC. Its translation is CASNLGGGPQETQYF.

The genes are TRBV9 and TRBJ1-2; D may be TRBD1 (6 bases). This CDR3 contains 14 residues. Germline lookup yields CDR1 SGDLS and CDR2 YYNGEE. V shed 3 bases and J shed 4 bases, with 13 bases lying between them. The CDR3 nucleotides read TGTGCCAGCAGCGGACAGGTCTATGGCTATGGCTACACCTTC. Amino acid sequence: CASSGQVYGYGYTF. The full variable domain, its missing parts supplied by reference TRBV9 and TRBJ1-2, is DSGVTQTPKHLITATGQRVTLRCSPRSGDLSVYWYQQSLDQGLQFLIQYYNGEERAKGNILERFSAQQFPDLHSELNLSSLELGDSALYFCASSGQVYGYGYTFGSGTRLTVV.

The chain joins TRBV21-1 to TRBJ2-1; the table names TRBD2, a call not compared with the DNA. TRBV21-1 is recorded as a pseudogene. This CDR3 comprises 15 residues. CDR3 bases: TGTGCCAGCAGCAAAGGACTAGCGGGAGATCTTGCGCGGTTCTTC. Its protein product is CASSKGLAGDLARFF.

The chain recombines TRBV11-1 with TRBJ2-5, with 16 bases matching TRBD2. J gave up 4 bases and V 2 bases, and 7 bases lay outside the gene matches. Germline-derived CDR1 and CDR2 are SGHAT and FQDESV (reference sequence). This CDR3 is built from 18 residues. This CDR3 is CASSLPGTSGRARETQYF. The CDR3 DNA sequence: TGTGCCAGCAGCTTACCCGGGACTAGCGGGAGGGCCCGAGAGACCCAGTACTTC.

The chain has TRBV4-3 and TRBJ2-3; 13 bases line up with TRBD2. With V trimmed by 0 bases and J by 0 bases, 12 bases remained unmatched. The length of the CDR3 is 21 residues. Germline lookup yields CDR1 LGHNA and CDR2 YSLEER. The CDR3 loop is CASSQEKSTSGRLGSTDTQYF. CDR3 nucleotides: TGCGCCAGCAGCCAAGAGAAGTCGACTAGCGGGAGGCTGGGGAGCACAGATACGCAGTATTTT.

The CDR3 here is CASRRGSTDTQYF. The CDR3 bases are TGTGCCAGCAGGCGGGGTAGCACAGATACGCAGTATTTT. The V gene is TRBV6-1, the J gene TRBJ2-3; the D gene is possibly TRBD2 (6 bases). Germline CDR1 and CDR2: MNHNS and SASEGT. V lost 6 bases, J lost 0 bases, and 7 bases lay in between. This CDR3 is 13 amino acids long.

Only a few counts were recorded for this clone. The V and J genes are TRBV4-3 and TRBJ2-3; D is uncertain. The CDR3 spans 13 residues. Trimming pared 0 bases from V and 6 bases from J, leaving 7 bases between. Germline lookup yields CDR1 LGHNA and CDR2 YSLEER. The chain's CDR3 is CASSQDSGDTQYF. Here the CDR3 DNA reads TGCGCCAGCAGCCAAGATTCCGGGGATACGCAGTATTTT.

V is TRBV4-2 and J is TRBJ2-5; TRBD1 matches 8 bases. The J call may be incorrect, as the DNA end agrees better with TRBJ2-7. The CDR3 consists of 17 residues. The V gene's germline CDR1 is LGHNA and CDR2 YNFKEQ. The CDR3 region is CASSLSQTGGSSYEQYF. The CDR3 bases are TGTGCCAGCAGCCTATCGCAAACAGGGGGTAGCTCCTACGAGCAGTACTTC.

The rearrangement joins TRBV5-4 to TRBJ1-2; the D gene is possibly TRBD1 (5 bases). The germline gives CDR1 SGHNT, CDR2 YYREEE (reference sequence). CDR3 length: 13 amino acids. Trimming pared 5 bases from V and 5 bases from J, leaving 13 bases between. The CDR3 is CASRQDRQYGYTF. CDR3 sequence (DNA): TGTGCCAGCAGACAGGACCGTCAGTATGGCTACACCTTC.

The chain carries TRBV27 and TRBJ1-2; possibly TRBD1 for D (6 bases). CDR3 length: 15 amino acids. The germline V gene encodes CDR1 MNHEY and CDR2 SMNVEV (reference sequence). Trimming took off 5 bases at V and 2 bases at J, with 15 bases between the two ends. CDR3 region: CASSLQGRANYGYTF. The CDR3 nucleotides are TGTGCCAGCAGTCTACAGGGTAGAGCGAACTATGGCTACACCTTC.

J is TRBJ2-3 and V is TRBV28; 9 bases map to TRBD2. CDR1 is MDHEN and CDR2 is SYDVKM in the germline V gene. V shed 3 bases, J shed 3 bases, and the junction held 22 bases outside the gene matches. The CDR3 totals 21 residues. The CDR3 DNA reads TGTGCCAGCAGTTTCATACCCGGGGCTGAAAGCGGGAGGTTCGGAACAGATACGCAGTATTTT. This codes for CASSFIPGAESGRFGTDTQYF. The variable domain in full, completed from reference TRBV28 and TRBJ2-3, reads DVKVTQSSRYLVKRTGEKVFLECVQDMDHENMFWYRQDPGLGLRLIYFSYDVKMKEKGDIPEGYSVSREKKERFSLILESASTNQTSMYLCASSFIPGAESGRFGTDTQYFGPGTRLTVL.

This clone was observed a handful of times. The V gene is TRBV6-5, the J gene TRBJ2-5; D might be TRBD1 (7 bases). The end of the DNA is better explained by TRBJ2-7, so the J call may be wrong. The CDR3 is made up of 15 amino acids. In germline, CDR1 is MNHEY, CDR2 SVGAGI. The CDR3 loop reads CASSLHRGGDYEQYF. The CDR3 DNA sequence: TGTGCCAGCAGCCTACACAGGGGAGGAGACTACGAGCAGTACTTC.

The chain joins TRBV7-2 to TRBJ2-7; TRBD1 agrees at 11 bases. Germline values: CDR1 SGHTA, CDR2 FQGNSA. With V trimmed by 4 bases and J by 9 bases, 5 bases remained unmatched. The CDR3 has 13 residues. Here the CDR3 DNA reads TGTGCCAGCAGCTACGGACAGGGGGCCAGGCAGTACTTC. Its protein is CASSYGQGARQYF.

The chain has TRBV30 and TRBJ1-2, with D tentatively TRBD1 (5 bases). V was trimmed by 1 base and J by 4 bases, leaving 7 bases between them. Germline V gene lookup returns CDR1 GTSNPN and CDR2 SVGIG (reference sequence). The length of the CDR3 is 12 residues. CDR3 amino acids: CAWSGGLYGYTF. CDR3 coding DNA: TGTGCCTGGAGTGGGGGACTCTATGGCTACACCTTC.

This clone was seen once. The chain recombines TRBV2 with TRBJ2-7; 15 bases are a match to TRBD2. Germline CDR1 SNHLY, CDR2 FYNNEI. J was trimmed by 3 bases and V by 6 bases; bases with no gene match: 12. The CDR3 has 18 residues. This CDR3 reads CASRAPGLAGGPFYEQYF. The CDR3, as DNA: TGTGCCAGCAGAGCCCCCGGACTAGCGGGAGGGCCTTTCTACGAGCAGTACTTC.

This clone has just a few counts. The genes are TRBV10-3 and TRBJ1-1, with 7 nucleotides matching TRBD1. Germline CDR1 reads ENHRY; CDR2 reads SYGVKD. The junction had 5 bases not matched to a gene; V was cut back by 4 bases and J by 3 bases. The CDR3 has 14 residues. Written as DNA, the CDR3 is TGTGCCATCAGTGGGAACAGGGGATACACTGAAGCTTTCTTT. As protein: CAISGNRGYTEAFF.

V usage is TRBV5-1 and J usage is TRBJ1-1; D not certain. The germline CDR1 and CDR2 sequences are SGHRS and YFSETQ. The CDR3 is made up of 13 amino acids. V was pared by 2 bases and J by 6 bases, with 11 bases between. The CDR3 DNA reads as TGCGCCAGCAGCTTCAAGGAGGTGGCTGAAGCTTTCTTT. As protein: CASSFKEVAEAFF. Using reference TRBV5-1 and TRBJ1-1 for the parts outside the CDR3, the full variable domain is KAGVTQTPRYLIKTRGQQVTLSCSPISGHRSVSWYQQTPGQGLQFLFEYFSETQRNKGNFPGRFSGRQFSNSRSEMNVSTLELGDSALYLCASSFKEVAEAFFGQGTRLTVV.

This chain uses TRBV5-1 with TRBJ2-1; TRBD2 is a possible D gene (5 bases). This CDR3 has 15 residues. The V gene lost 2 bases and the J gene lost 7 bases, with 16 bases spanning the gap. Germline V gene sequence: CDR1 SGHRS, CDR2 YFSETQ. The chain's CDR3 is CASSLRADPRNEQFF. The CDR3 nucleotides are TGCGCCAGCAGCTTAAGAGCGGATCCAAGGAATGAGCAGTTCTTC.

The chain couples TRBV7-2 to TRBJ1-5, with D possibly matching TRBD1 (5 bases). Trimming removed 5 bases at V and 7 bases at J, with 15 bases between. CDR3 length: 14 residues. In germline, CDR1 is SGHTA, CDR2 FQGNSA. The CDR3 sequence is CASSPPGGRQPQHF. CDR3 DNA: TGTGCCAGCAGCCCCCCCGGGGGGAGACAGCCCCAGCATTTT.

This CDR3 reads CASSLDGQGGVYGYTF. The CDR3 DNA sequence: TGCGCCAGCAGCTTGGATGGGCAGGGGGGCGTCTATGGCTACACCTTC. The chain couples TRBV5-1 to TRBJ1-2; 7 positions match TRBD1. With 0 bases clipped from V and 4 bases from J, the junction kept 9 bases outside the gene matches. From germline, CDR1 is SGHRS and CDR2 YFSETQ. This CDR3 contains 16 residues.

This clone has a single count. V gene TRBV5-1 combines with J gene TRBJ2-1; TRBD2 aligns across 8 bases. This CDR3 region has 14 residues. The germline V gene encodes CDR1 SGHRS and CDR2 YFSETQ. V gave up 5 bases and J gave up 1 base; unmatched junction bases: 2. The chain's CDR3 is CASRTSESYNEQFF. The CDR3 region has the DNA TGCGCCAGCAGGACTAGCGAATCCTACAATGAGCAGTTCTTC.

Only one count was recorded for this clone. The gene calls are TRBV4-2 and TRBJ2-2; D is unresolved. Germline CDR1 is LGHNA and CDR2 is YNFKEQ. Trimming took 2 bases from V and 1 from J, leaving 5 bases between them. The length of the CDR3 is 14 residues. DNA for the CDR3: TGTGCCAGCAGCCAATTCCGGAACACCGGGGAGCTGTTTTTT. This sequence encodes CASSQFRNTGELFF.

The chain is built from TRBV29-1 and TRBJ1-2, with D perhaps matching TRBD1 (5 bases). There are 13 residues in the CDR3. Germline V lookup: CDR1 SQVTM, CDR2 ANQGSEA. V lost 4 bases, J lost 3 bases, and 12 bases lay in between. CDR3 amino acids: CSVGLGGDYGYTF. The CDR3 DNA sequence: TGCAGCGTTGGTTTGGGGGGGGACTATGGCTACACCTTC.

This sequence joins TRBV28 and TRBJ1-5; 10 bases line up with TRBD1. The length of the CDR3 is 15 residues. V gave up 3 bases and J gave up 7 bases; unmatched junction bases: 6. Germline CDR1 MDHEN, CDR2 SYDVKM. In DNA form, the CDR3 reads TGTGCCAGCAGTTTTATTAAGACAGGGGGCCAGCCCCAGCATTTT. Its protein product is CASSFIKTGGQPQHF.

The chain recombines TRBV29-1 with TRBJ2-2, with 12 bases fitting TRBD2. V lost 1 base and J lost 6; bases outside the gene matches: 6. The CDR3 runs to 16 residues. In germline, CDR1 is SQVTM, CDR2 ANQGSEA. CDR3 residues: CSVEVLAGGLAGELFF. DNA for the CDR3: TGCAGCGTTGAAGTTCTAGCGGGAGGGCTGGCCGGGGAGCTGTTTTTT.

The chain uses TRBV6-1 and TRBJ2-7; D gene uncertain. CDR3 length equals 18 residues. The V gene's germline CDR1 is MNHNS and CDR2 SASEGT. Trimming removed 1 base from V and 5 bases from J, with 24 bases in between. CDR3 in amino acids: CASSEEALRSGAPDEQYF. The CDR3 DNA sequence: TGTGCCAGCAGTGAAGAAGCCCTCCGGTCGGGTGCTCCCGACGAGCAGTACTTC.